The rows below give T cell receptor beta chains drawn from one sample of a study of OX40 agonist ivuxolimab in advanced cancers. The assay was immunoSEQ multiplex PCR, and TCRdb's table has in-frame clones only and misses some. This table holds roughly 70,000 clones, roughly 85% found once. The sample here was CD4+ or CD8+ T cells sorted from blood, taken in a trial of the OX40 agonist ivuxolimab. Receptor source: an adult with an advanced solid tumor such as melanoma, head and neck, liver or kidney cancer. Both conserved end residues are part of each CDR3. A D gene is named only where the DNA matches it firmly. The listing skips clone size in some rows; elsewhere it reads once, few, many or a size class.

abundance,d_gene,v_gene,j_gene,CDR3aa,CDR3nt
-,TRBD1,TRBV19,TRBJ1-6,CASIRTGGDSPLHF,TGTGCCAGTATAAGGACAGGGGGTGATTCACCCCTCCACTTT
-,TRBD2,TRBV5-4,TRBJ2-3,CASSLELAVDTQYF,TGTGCCAGCAGCTTGGAACTAGCGGTGGATACGCAGTATTTT
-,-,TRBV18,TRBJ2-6,CASSQQGSGANVLTF,TGTGCCAGCTCACAACAGGGCTCAGGGGCCAACGTCCTGACTTTC
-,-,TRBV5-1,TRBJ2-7,CASSLGPNYEQYF,TGCGCCAGCAGCTTAGGGCCAAACTACGAGCAGTACTTC
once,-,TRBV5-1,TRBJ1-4,CASSPRPEGNHEKLFF,TGCGCCAGCAGCCCCCGACCTGAGGGGAACCATGAAAAACTGTTTTTT
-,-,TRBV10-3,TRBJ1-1,CAIRDSAYTEAFF,TGTGCCATCAGGGACAGCGCCTACACTGAAGCTTTCTTT
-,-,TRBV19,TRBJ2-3,CASSSSGGGTDTQYF,TGTGCCAGTAGTAGTAGCGGAGGAGGCACAGATACGCAGTATTTT
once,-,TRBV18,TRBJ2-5,CASSPPSLQETQYF,TGTGCCAGCTCACCACCGAGCCTACAAGAGACCCAGTACTTC
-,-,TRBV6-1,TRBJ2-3,CASNLGGTDTQYF,TGTGCCAGCAACCTCGGCGGTACAGATACGCAGTATTTT
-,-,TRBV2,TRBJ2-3,CASSLQGPGTQYF,TGTGCCAGCAGCCTTCAGGGGCCGGGTACGCAGTATTTT
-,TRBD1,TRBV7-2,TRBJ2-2,CASSSGQETGELFF,TGTGCCAGCAGCTCCGGACAGGAGACCGGGGAGCTGTTTTTT
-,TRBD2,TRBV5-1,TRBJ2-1,CASSGGLAGSDNEQFF,TGCGCCAGCAGCGGTGGACTAGCGGGATCTGACAATGAGCAGTTCTTC
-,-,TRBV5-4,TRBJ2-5,CASSLRLGEETQYF,TGTGCCAGCAGCTTGAGATTAGGAGAAGAGACCCAGTACTTC
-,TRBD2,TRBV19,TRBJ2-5,CASSPASGGALETQYF,TGTGCCAGTAGCCCTGCTAGCGGGGGGGCCTTGGAGACCCAGTACTTC
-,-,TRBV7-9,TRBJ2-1,CASSFGENEQFF,TGTGCCAGCAGCTTCGGAGAAAATGAGCAGTTCTTC
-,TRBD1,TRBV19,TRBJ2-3,CASSISPGGFTDTQYF,TGTGCCAGTAGTATCTCCCCAGGGGGCTTCACAGATACGCAGTATTTT
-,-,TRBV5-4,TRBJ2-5,CASSYSGQPQETQYF,TGTGCCAGCAGCTACAGTGGACAGCCCCAAGAGACCCAGTACTTC
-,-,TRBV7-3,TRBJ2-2,CASSWDTGELFF,TGTGCCAGCAGCTGGGATACCGGGGAGCTGTTTTTT
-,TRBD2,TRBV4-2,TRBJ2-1,CASSHGTSGRVMLNEQFF,TGTGCCAGCAGCCATGGGACTAGCGGGAGGGTTATGTTGAATGAGCAGTTCTTC
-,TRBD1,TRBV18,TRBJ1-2,CASHPPGTYRGGYTF,TGTGCCAGCCACCCACCCGGTACTTACAGGGGCGGCTACACCTTC
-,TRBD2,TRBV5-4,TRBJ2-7,CASSLSWASGKHEQYF,TGTGCCAGCAGCTTGTCTTGGGCTAGCGGGAAGCACGAGCAGTACTTC
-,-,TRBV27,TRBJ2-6,CASSLYGGHSSGANVLTF,TGTGCCAGCAGTTTATATGGAGGGCATAGCTCTGGGGCCAACGTCCTGACTTTC
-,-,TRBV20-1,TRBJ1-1,CSARETEAFF,TGCAGTGCTAGAGAAACTGAAGCTTTCTTT
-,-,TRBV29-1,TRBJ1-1,CSVEAGNTEAFF,TGCAGCGTTGAAGCAGGGAACACTGAAGCTTTCTTT
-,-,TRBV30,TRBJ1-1,CAWSVQMNTEAFF,TGTGCCTGGAGTGTACAGATGAACACTGAAGCTTTCTTT
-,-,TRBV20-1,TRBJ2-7,CSAKQAYEQYF,TGCAGTGCTAAACAGGCCTACGAGCAGTACTTC
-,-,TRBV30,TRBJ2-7,CAGDSGTRYEQYF,TGTGCAGGGGACAGCGGGACTAGGTACGAGCAGTACTTC
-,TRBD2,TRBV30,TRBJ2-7,CAWSVAGRDGQYF,TGTGCCTGGAGTGTGGCAGGGAGGGACGGGCAGTACTTC
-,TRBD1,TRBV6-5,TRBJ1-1,CASSAGTGNTEAFF,TGTGCCAGCAGTGCCGGGACAGGGAACACTGAAGCTTTCTTT
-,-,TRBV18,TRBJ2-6,CASSPPARAGANVLTF,TGTGCCAGCTCACCACCGGCCAGGGCTGGGGCCAACGTCCTGACTTTC
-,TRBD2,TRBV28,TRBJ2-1,CASSPSGGDLDNEQFF,TGTGCCAGCAGTCCTAGCGGGGGGGATCTAGACAATGAGCAGTTCTTC
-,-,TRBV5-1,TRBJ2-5,CASSLGGQETQYF,TGCGCCAGCAGCTTGGGGGGGCAAGAGACCCAGTACTTC
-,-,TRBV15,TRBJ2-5,CATSRDPLGETQYF,TGTGCCACCAGCAGAGATCCGTTGGGAGAGACCCAGTACTTC
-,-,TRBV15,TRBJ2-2,CATRWRANTGELFF,TGTGCGACCCGTTGGAGGGCGAACACCGGGGAGCTGTTTTTT
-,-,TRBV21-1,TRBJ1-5,CASSKRWGFRNNQPQHF,TGTGCCAGCAGTAAAAGGTGGGGGTTCAGGAACAATCAGCCCCAGCATTTT
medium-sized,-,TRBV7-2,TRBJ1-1,CASSEAGKAFF,TGTGCCAGCAGCGAGGCCGGGAAGGCTTTCTTT
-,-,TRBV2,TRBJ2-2,CASSEEGGTGELFF,TGTGCCAGCAGTGAAGAGGGGGGCACCGGGGAGCTGTTTTTT
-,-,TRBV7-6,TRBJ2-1,CASSLAVANEQFF,TGTGCCAGCAGCTTAGCCGTGGCCAATGAGCAGTTCTTC
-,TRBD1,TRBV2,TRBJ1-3,CASSGDTGAGNTIYF,TGTGCCAGCAGTGGGGACACAGGGGCTGGAAATACCATATATTTT
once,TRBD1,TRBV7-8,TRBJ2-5,CASSPIMAGGRRYQETQYF,TGTGCCAGCAGCCCCATTATGGCAGGGGGCCGCAGGTACCAAGAGACCCAGTACTTC
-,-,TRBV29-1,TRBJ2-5,CSVDPQETQYF,TGCAGCGTTGACCCCCAAGAGACCCAGTACTTC
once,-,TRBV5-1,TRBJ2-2,CASSSEDGPAGELFF,TGCGCCAGCAGCTCGGAGGACGGACCGGCCGGGGAGCTGTTTTTT
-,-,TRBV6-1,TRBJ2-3,CAGTPFDRPGDTQYF,TGTGCCGGTACGCCGTTCGACAGGCCAGGGGATACGCAGTATTTT